This TCR beta chain was found in a study of Ad26.COV2.S vaccination and SARS-CoV-2 variants. Study overall: The authors gave Ad26.COV2.S intramuscularly, either once or twice 56 days apart.

With 4 bases removed from V and 7 bases from J, the gap between germline ends came to 17 bases. CDR1 and CDR2 (germline): GTSNPN, SVGIG (reference sequence). CDR3 length: 14 residues. Repertoires were generated with immunoSEQ multiplex PCR, while TCRdb's copy carries only in-frame clones and drops some. The data contain around 450,000 clones, 85% to 90% of them singletons. Treatment defined: around 19 received Ad26.COV2.S at low or high dose, single or two shots; several received placebo; per-sample allocation not given. The samples were gathered on day 63 after the first injection of vaccine or placebo. It was Wuhan-strain SARS-CoV-2 spike that the Ad26 vaccine vector expressed. The study's findings and limits: With respect to non-spike TCR breadth, vaccine and placebo recipients were similar. A substantial breadth of spike-specific CD8+ and CD4+ T cell responses after vaccination has been reported.

On this clone: Its antigen is undetermined.

The TCR was taken from a person between 18 and 65 years old who received the Ad26.COV2.S COVID-19 vaccine or a placebo. Sequencing was performed on peripheral blood, taken in a trial of Ad26.COV2.S vaccine versus placebo. The V call is TRBV30, the J call TRBJ1-5, with a weak D call TRBD1 (6 bases). The CDR3 coding sequence is TGTGCCTGGACCAAAAAACAGGGTAGCCAGCCCCAGCATTTT. Protein sequence: CAWTKKQGSQPQHF.